This note documents a single T cell receptor beta chain sequence. The antigen remains undetermined. The CDR3 loop spans 17 amino acids. Per the germline V gene, CDR1 is SGHTA and CDR2 is FQGNSA. This specimen belongs to a study of T cells expressing NK-cell markers. Whole-study context: Sorted CD3+CD56+NKG2C+, CD3+CD56+NKG2C- and CD3+CD56-NKG2C+ T cells provided the TCR beta repertoires. Seven HCMV-seropositive donors and one seronegative donor made up the eight sequenced donors. Notes on the study in general: Topping the CD3+CD56-NKG2C+ fraction as well were these clonotypes, in four donors. In a group of several donors, dominant NKG2C+ clonotypes represented roughly 1.0-8% of CD8+ T cells.

TCRdb re-called the 5' RACE reads and shows each CDR3 protein once, DNA omitted. The sample spans 300,000 to 450,000 distinct CDR3 sequences; the ten largest clones claim 5% to 5.5%. This chain links TRBV7-2 with TRBJ2-2; TCRdb proposes TRBD2, but this gene call is untestable without DNA. The sequencing sample was made of blood T cells: a sorted CD56 or NKG2C T cell subset, CD4+ or CD8+ T cells, or bulk PBMC T cells (not recorded which). This TCR derives from a man between 18 and 69 years old in good health. The CDR3 sequence is CASSPSSYGGAPGELFF.